Listed below are T cell receptor beta chains from one sample, sequenced in a study of blood T cell repertoires in COVID-19. The protocol was immunoSEQ multiplex PCR, while the TCRdb copy is restricted to in-frame clones and leaves out a portion. The sample has 220,000 or so clones; around 90% are singletons. The sample taken for sequencing was PBMCs or T cells enriched from blood (not recorded which). Receptors originate from a man aged 25 to 45 who had been exposed to COVID-19. The CDR3 runs from the conserved cysteine through the conserved F or W. Where a row states a size, it is once, few, many or the class of an expanded clone; other rows omit it.

TRBJ1-2 TRBV3-1/TRBV3-2 NA CASSQRTGAYGYTF
TRBJ2-3 TRBV3-1/TRBV3-2 NA CASSHTLPGGSGTDTQYF
TRBJ1-6 TRBV6-2/TRBV6-3 NA CASSLSYNSPLHF
TRBJ2-7 TRBV6-5 NA CASSYQGIFDEQYF
TRBJ1-3 TRBV5-1 NA CASSLGDSGNTIYF
TRBJ2-5 TRBV3-1/TRBV3-2 NA CASSRHDSGGTQETQYF
TRBJ1-1 TRBV5-5 NA CASSRRQTNTEAFF
TRBJ1-5 TRBV2 NA CASTAQTERGNQPQHF
TRBJ1-6 TRBV5-1 NA CASSLRQGVGNSPLHF
TRBJ1-1 TRBV19 NA CASSPHAGTALNTEAFF
TRBJ2-1 TRBV2 NA CASMAGNYNEQFF
TRBJ1-4 TRBV6-1 NA CASSDPGLTNEKLFF
TRBJ2-1 TRBV19 NA CASSIRVYNEQFF
TRBJ1-1 TRBV30 NA CAWSVVGVRAVTEAFF
TRBJ2-7 TRBV5-4 NA CASSPGQGFSYEQYF
TRBJ2-5 TRBV2 NA CASIYRRDSETQYF
TRBJ2-1 TRBV11-2 NA CASSLVSGGAYRNEQFF
TRBJ2-7 TRBV19 NA CASRETGKVYEQYF
TRBJ2-2 TRBV18 NA CASSPGGQNTGELFF
TRBJ2-1 TRBV12-5 NA CASGSTFRPDSSYNEQFF
TRBJ1-2 TRBV6-5 NA CASRPIGVQGYTF
TRBJ2-5 TRBV7-6 NA CASSLGALGDQETQYF
TRBJ2-1 TRBV5-4 NA CASSLMASGGGNEQFF
TRBJ1-4 TRBV18 once CASSPQDRPREKLFF
TRBJ1-3 TRBV6-5 NA CASRPWRHLNTIYF
TRBJ1-1 TRBV5-1 NA CASSLDQPDRRAFF
TRBJ2-3 TRBV12-3/TRBV12-4 NA CASSWTFTDTQYF
TRBJ2-2 TRBV28 NA CASSFPTAGSGELFF
TRBJ2-1 TRBV19 NA CASSTSLAGGFNEQFF
TRBJ1-1 TRBV18 NA CASTHGEAFF
TRBJ2-3 TRBV2 NA CASSEAEDTQYF
TRBJ2-7 TRBV7-9 NA CAIEAPLYEQYF